This T cell receptor (beta chain) was observed in a study of blood T cells in healthy people across ages. About the research overall: About one barcoded beta molecule per two T cells was captured by template switching. General observations from the study: Since the PBMCs were unsorted, naive and antigen-experienced cells could not be conclusively compared. In long-lived donors, naive CD4+ cell counts and diversity exceeded those of aged donors.

V was pared by 8 bases and J by 2 bases, with 15 bases between. Germline V gene data show CDR1 as LGHDT and CDR2 as YNNKEL (reference sequence). CDR3 length equals 14 residues. On this clonotype itself: Its target is not known.

A second PCR, run for roughly 7 to 12 cycles, used a sample-barcoded 5' primer plus a J-beta primer mix. Using its own MiXCR run on the 5' RACE reads, TCRdb lists one record per CDR3 protein. The profile covers under 2,000,000 distinct CDR3 sequences, with roughly 49% appearing a single time and approximately 2.1% taken by the ten largest. The source material was blood. This TCR came from a woman in her forties in good health. The chain joins TRBV3-1 to TRBJ1-1; D not certain. The CDR3 DNA sequence: TGTGCCAGCCGAGAGCGAGGTGGTAACACTGAAGCTTTCTTT. Translation gives CASRERGGNTEAFF.